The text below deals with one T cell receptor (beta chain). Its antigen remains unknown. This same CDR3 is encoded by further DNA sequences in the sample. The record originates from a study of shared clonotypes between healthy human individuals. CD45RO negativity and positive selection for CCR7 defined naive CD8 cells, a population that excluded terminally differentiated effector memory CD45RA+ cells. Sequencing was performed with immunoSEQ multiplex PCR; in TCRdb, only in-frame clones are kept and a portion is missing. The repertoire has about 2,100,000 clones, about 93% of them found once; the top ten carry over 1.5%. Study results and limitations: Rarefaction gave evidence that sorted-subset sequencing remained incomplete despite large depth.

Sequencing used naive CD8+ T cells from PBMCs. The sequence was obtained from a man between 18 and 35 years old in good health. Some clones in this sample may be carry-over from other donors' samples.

CDR3 coding DNA: TGTGCCAGCAGTGGGTCAGCTTACGAGCAGTACTTC. This sequence encodes CASSGSAYEQYF. The genes are TRBV2 and TRBJ2-7; D not resolved. The CDR3 has 12 residues. Looked up from germline, CDR1 is SNHLY and CDR2 is FYNNEI. Trimming left V 4 bases short and J 4 bases short, with 8 bases between.